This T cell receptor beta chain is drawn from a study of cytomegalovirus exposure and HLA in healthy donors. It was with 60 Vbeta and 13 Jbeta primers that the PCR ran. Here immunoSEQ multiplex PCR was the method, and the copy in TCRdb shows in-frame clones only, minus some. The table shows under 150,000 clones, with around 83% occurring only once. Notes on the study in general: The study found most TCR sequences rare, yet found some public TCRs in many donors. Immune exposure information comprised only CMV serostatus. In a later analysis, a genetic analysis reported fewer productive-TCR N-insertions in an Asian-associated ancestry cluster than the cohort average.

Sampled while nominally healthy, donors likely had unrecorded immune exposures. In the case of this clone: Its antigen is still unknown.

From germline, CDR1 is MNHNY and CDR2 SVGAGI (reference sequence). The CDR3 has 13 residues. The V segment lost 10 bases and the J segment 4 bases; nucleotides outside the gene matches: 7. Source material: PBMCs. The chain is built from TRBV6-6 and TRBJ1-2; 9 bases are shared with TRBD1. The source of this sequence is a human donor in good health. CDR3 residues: CAIRDRAFYGYTF. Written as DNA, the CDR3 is TGTGCCATCCGGGACAGGGCGTTCTATGGCTACACCTTC.